The sequence of this T cell receptor beta chain was determined in a study of blood T cells in healthy people across ages. This clonotype was recorded a few times. Donation came from healthy Caucasian individuals in Russia who were aged roughly 6 to 95. Primed by a sample-barcoded 5' primer and a J-beta primer mix, a second PCR proceeded for 7 to 11 cycles. TCRdb re-called the 5' RACE reads through MiXCR, storing one row per CDR3 protein. The table has just under 750,000 distinct CDR3 sequences, 20% to 25% seen once; the top ten hold approximately 20%. The CDR3 contains 19 residues. Germline V gene data show CDR1 as LGHDT and CDR2 as YNNKEL (reference sequence). V gave up 0 bases and J gave up 0 bases; unmatched junction bases: 10.

The chain employs TRBV3-1 and TRBJ2-3; 9 bases map to TRBD2. The source material was blood. The sequence came from a man in his 70s in good health. CDR3 sequence (DNA): TGTGCCAGCAGCCAAGATGAAAGCGGGGGGATCTCCAGCACAGATACGCAGTATTTT. Translation: CASSQDESGGISSTDTQYF.